What follows are 30 T cell receptor beta chains derived from one specimen sequenced in a study of blood T cell repertoires in COVID-19 (dated by TCRdb to 2019 to 2021). Libraries were built with the immunoSEQ multiplex PCR assay. TCRdb mirrors the immuneACCESS table, restricted to in-frame sequences. Some clones are absent from its copies; in checked studies, under half trace to an unresolved V gene, and the reason for the others is unknown. The sample table records 120,000 to 150,000 clones; around 83% of these occur just once. Less than 4.5% of the sample lies in the top ten. The specimen was peripheral blood. The receptor source for this set is a woman aged 80 or over with acute or convalescent COVID-19.

The gene calls are TRBV5-1 and TRBJ1-1, with 9 bases identical to TRBD1. Germline V gene lookup returns CDR1 SGHRS and CDR2 YFSETQ. V dropped 4 bases and J dropped 0; count of bases not matched to a gene: 10. The CDR3 spans 17 residues. Here the CDR3 reads CASSLIGQGHLNTEAFF. CDR3 nucleotide sequence: TGCGCCAGCAGCCTGATCGGACAGGGGCATTTGAACACTGAAGCTTTCTTT.

The rearrangement links TRBV18 to TRBJ2-4; D might be TRBD2 (7 bases). Trimming shortened V by 3 bases and J by 7 bases, and 13 bases separated the two germline ends. Germline CDR1 and CDR2: KGHSH and LQKENI. This CDR3 is 14 amino acids long. The CDR3 protein is CASSPTGGLNIQYF. CDR3 DNA sequence: TGTGCCAGCTCACCGACCGGGGGGCTGAACATTCAGTACTTC.

The chain uses TRBV28 and TRBJ2-2, with 9 bases identical to TRBD2. V lost 4 bases and J lost 2; bases outside the gene matches: 2. CDR3 length: 15 residues. Germline V gives CDR1 MDHEN, CDR2 SYDVKM. In DNA, the CDR3 is TGTGCCAGCAGTTCTCTAGCGGGAAACACCGGGGAGCTGTTTTTT. Protein: CASSSLAGNTGELFF.

The chain combines TRBV11-2 with TRBJ1-6; D call uncertain. Germline V lookup: CDR1 SGHAT, CDR2 FQNNGV. Trimming cost V 1 base and J 8 bases, with 6 bases left between them. This CDR3 contains 13 residues. CDR3 bases: TGTGCCAGCAGCTTAGCCGGTTATTCACCCCTCCACTTT. The encoded protein is CASSLAGYSPLHF. Using reference TRBV11-2 and TRBJ1-6 for the parts outside the CDR3, the full variable domain is EAGVAQSPRYKIIEKRQSVAFWCNPISGHATLYWYQQILGQGPKLLIQFQNNGVVDDSQLPKDRFSAERLKGVDSTLKIQPAKLEDSAVYLCASSLAGYSPLHFGNGTRLTVT.

This chain uses TRBV25-1 with TRBJ2-3; tentative D call: TRBD2 (6 bases). Germline lookup yields CDR1 MGHDK and CDR2 SYGVNS. The CDR3 loop spans 13 amino acids. Trimming cost V 4 bases and J 5 bases, with 10 bases left between them. CDR3 nucleotides: TGTGCCAGCAGTGCTGTCGGGAGAGATACGCAGTATTTT. Translating gives CASSAVGRDTQYF.

The J gene is TRBJ2-2, the V gene TRBV5-4; D might be TRBD1 (6 bases). CDR3 length: 14 residues. The V gene's germline CDR1 is SGHNT and CDR2 YYREEE (reference sequence). V was clipped by 3 bases and J by 1 base, with 7 bases between them. Written as DNA, the CDR3 is TGTGCCAGCAGCTCGACAGGGAACACCGGGGAGCTGTTTTTT. It is translated as CASSSTGNTGELFF.

This clone was counted only a few times. The chain employs TRBV11-3 and TRBJ2-3, with 7 nucleotides matching TRBD1. After removal of 2 bases from V and 4 bases from J, the junction contained 0 bases not matched to a gene. This CDR3 comprises 13 residues. Germline V gene sequence: CDR1 SGHNT, CDR2 YENEEA. The CDR3 spells CASSLQGADTQYF. CDR3 in DNA: TGTGCCAGCAGCTTACAGGGGGCAGATACGCAGTATTTT. The full variable domain, in which reference TRBV11-3 and TRBJ2-3 provide the parts outside the CDR3, is EAGVVQSPRYKIIEKKQPVAFWCNPISGHNTLYWYLQNLGQGPELLIRYENEEAVDDSQLPKDRFSAERLKGVDSTLKIQPAELGDSAVYLCASSLQGADTQYFGPGTRLTVL.

This clone occurred a few times. This chain joins TRBV2 and TRBJ1-2; 8 bases map to TRBD1. CDR1 and CDR2 (germline): SNHLY, FYNNEI. The CDR3 consists of 16 residues. The trim removed 6 bases at V and 4 bases at J, leaving 13 bases unmatched. This chain's CDR3 is CASRGDRQGKFYGYTF. Here the CDR3 DNA reads TGTGCCAGCAGGGGCGATAGACAGGGGAAGTTCTATGGCTACACCTTC.

This rearrangement joins TRBV28 to TRBJ1-1; TRBD1 matches 8 bases. The CDR3 is 13 amino acids. The V segment lost 8 bases and the J segment 3 bases; nucleotides outside the gene matches: 5. Germline CDR1 is MDHEN and CDR2 is SYDVKM. DNA of the CDR3: TGTGCCAGCGGGAACAGGGGGTACACTGAAGCTTTCTTT. Its protein product is CASGNRGYTEAFF.

The gene calls are TRBV30 and TRBJ1-2; the D gene is possibly TRBD1 (6 bases). V was shortened by 0 bases and J by 8 bases, with 13 bases between the two germline ends. Germline CDR1 reads GTSNPN; CDR2 reads SVGIG (reference sequence). This CDR3 region has 13 residues. This chain's CDR3 is CAWSVQLQGGYTF. The DNA for the CDR3 is TGTGCCTGGAGTGTACAGTTACAGGGCGGCTACACCTTC.

This chain links TRBV18 with TRBJ1-1, with D unclear. V dropped 3 bases and J dropped 6 bases, with 20 bases sitting between them. CDR1 KGHSH and CDR2 LQKENI come from the germline V gene. The CDR3 consists of 16 residues. The CDR3, as DNA: TGTGCCAGCTCACCGGTCACCCTAAAGAGGTTTGCTGAAGCTTTCTTT. Translating it yields CASSPVTLKRFAEAFF.

This chain connects TRBV7-2 to TRBJ2-3; D might be TRBD2 (7 bases). Germline loops: CDR1 SGHTA, CDR2 FQGNSA. V was shortened by 6 bases and J by 8 bases, with 18 bases between the two germline ends. The CDR3 contains 14 residues. As DNA, the CDR3 is TGTGCCAGCAGTTGGGGGGGGCCACGAGCTACGCAGTATTTT. It codes for CASSWGGPRATQYF.

The chain links TRBV5-1 to TRBJ1-5, with D perhaps TRBD1 (5 bases). Germline lookup yields CDR1 SGHRS and CDR2 YFSETQ. Trimming cost V 1 base and J 4 bases, with 12 bases left between them. This CDR3 is built from 15 residues. CDR3 DNA: TGCGCCAGCAGCTTGAAGTCAGGGCCTAATCAGCCCCAGCATTTT. Protein sequence: CASSLKSGPNQPQHF.

This clone has a handful of counts. The J gene is TRBJ2-1, the V gene TRBV2; 11 bases are a match to TRBD2. Germline loops: CDR1 SNHLY, CDR2 FYNNEI. Trimming cost V 4 bases and J 8 bases; bases outside gene matches: 4. This CDR3 has 14 amino acids. Here the CDR3 reads CASSGTSGSDEQFF. In nucleotides, the CDR3 is TGTGCCAGCAGTGGGACTAGCGGGTCGGATGAGCAGTTCTTC.

The chain recombines TRBV4-2 with TRBJ2-1; 9 bases map to TRBD2. There are 16 residues in the CDR3. CDR1 is LGHNA and CDR2 is YNFKEQ in the germline V gene. After removal of 1 base from V and 8 bases from J, the junction contained 9 bases not matched to a gene. The CDR3 region has the DNA TGTGCCAGCAGCCAAGCCGGGCGGGGGGGTTCCTATGAGCAGTTCTTC. The encoded protein is CASSQAGRGGSYEQFF.

The V gene is TRBV28, the J gene TRBJ1-5; 8 nucleotides align to TRBD1. The CDR3 consists of 18 residues. The J segment lost 1 base and the V segment lost 6 bases, leaving 14 bases of the junction unmatched. Per germline, CDR1 MDHEN and CDR2 SYDVKM. The CDR3 sequence is CASRLRGRGPWSNQPQHF. CDR3 nucleotides: TGTGCCAGCAGACTTCGGGGCAGGGGGCCTTGGAGCAATCAGCCCCAGCATTTT. The full variable domain, with the rest looked up from reference TRBV28 and TRBJ1-5, is DVKVTQSSRYLVKRTGEKVFLECVQDMDHENMFWYRQDPGLGLRLIYFSYDVKMKEKGDIPEGYSVSREKKERFSLILESASTNQTSMYLCASRLRGRGPWSNQPQHFGDGTRLSIL.

This clone was detected only once. The genes are TRBV6-4 and TRBJ2-7, with 7 nucleotides matching TRBD1. V was pared by 6 bases and J by 0 bases, with 2 bases of the junction left unmatched. The CDR3 runs 13 residues. Germline loops: CDR1 MRHNA, CDR2 SNTAGT. The CDR3, as DNA: TGTGCCAGCAGAAGGGACAGCTCCTACGAGCAGTACTTC. Amino acids: CASRRDSSYEQYF.

V gene TRBV15 combines with J gene TRBJ1-2; D ambiguous. The germline V gene encodes CDR1 LNHNV and CDR2 YYDKDF (reference sequence). V was clipped by 3 bases and J by 8 bases, with 10 bases between them. The CDR3 extends over 12 amino acids. CDR3 coding DNA: TGTGCCACCAGCAGGTCTGCCCGGGGCTACACCTTC. It yields the protein CATSRSARGYTF. Supplemented by reference TRBV15 and TRBJ1-2, the full variable domain reads DAMVIQNPRYQVTQFGKPVTLSCSQTLNHNVMYWYQQKSSQAPKLLFHYYDKDFNNEADTPDNFQSRRPNTSFCFLDIRSPGLGDTAMYLCATSRSARGYTFGSGTRLTVV.

J is TRBJ1-6 and V is TRBV19; unclear D gene. The germline gives CDR1 LNHDA, CDR2 SQIVND (reference sequence). This CDR3 contains 13 residues. Between the trimmed V and J ends, which lost 5 bases and 5 bases, there was a span of 7 bases. The CDR3 DNA reads as TGTGCCAGTAGTGCGGGGAATAATTCACCCCTCCACTTT. This gives the protein CASSAGNNSPLHF.

As for this clone: The sample holds other DNA sequences that translate to the same CDR3. The CDR3 protein is CASSLSVNTEAFF. CDR3 bases: TGTGCCAGCAGTTTATCGGTGAACACTGAAGCTTTCTTT. The chain joins TRBV28 to TRBJ1-1, with unresolved D. The CDR3 contains 13 residues. Germline-derived CDR1 and CDR2 are MDHEN and SYDVKM. Trimming removed 1 base at V and 0 bases at J, with 3 bases between.

The rearrangement uses TRBV28 and TRBJ1-4; the match to TRBD1 covers 9 bases. Germline lookup yields CDR1 MDHEN and CDR2 SYDVKM. The CDR3 loop spans 14 amino acids. Trimming took 5 bases from V and 7 from J; bases not matched to a gene: 5. CDR3 in amino acids: CASSLQGAGEKLFF. The CDR3 coding sequence is TGTGCCAGCAGTCTACAGGGGGCGGGTGAAAAACTGTTTTTT.

The V call is TRBV27, the J call TRBJ2-7; TRBD1 matches at 8 bases. The CDR3 has 16 amino acids. Per germline, CDR1 MNHEY and CDR2 SMNVEV (reference sequence). V lost 4 bases, J lost 6 bases, and 14 bases stayed unmatched. CDR3 in DNA: TGTGCCAGCAGTTCGTTCCTCCAACAGGGGGTAGGCGAGCAGTACTTC. Its translation: CASSSFLQQGVGEQYF.

A few counts support this clone. V and J are TRBV3-1 (or the pseudogene TRBV3-2) and TRBJ1-1; no firm D call. Per the germline V gene, CDR1 is LGHDT and CDR2 is YNNKEL (reference sequence). The V end was cut by 1 base, the J end by 6 bases, with 9 bases between. The CDR3 length is 13 residues. CDR3 region: CASSQVWSAEAFF. In DNA form, the CDR3 reads TGTGCCAGCAGCCAAGTATGGAGTGCTGAAGCTTTCTTT.

CDR3 loop: CSVSRTGSTGELFF. The CDR3 nucleotides are TGCAGCGTTTCCCGGACAGGTAGTACCGGGGAGCTGTTTTTT. This sequence joins TRBV29-1 and TRBJ2-2; 7 bases match TRBD1. J lost 5 bases, V lost 5 bases, and 8 bases had no gene match. CDR1 and CDR2 (germline): SQVTM, ANQGSEA. This CDR3 has 14 residues.

The V and J genes are TRBV7-9 and TRBJ1-4; 7 nucleotides align to TRBD1. V dropped 5 bases and J dropped 0; count of bases not matched to a gene: 3. Germline CDR1 SEHNR, CDR2 FQNEAQ (reference sequence). The CDR3 is made up of 15 amino acids. This CDR3 is CASSRDRATNEKLFF. The CDR3 DNA reads TGTGCCAGCAGCCGGGACAGAGCAACTAATGAAAAACTGTTTTTT.

This clone was seen only once. The chain combines TRBV27 with TRBJ2-1, with 8 bases aligning to TRBD2. This CDR3 has 15 amino acids. The germline V gene encodes CDR1 MNHEY and CDR2 SMNVEV (reference sequence). V lost 5 bases, J lost 8 bases, and 11 bases stayed unmatched. Here the CDR3 reads CASSPRRSGVDEQFF. The CDR3 coding sequence is TGTGCCAGCAGTCCGCGGCGTAGCGGGGTGGATGAGCAGTTCTTC.

This chain connects TRBV4-1 to TRBJ2-7; 12 nucleotides agree with TRBD2. CDR1 MGHRA and CDR2 YSYEKL come from the germline V gene. The CDR3 loop spans 16 amino acids. V lost 2 bases and J lost 1; bases outside the gene matches: 3. CDR3 in amino acids: CASSQPTSGRSYEQYF. CDR3 DNA sequence: TGCGCCAGCAGCCAACCGACTAGCGGGAGATCCTACGAGCAGTACTTC.

The rearrangement links TRBV11-2 to TRBJ2-3; 11 nucleotides align to TRBD2. Germline-derived CDR1 and CDR2 are SGHAT and FQNNGV. The CDR3 contains 15 residues. V shed 7 bases and J 9 bases; nucleotides not matched to a gene: 12. The CDR3 coding sequence is TGTGCCAGCATCATGGGGCTAGCGGGAGGCGGAACGCAGTATTTT. It translates to CASIMGLAGGGTQYF. Full variable domain (rest looked up from reference TRBV11-2 and TRBJ2-3): EAGVAQSPRYKIIEKRQSVAFWCNPISGHATLYWYQQILGQGPKLLIQFQNNGVVDDSQLPKDRFSAERLKGVDSTLKIQPAKLEDSAVYLCASIMGLAGGGTQYFGPGTRLTVL.

V is TRBV16 and J is TRBJ2-2; 12 bases line up with TRBD1. The CDR3 runs 18 residues. Trimming cost V 4 bases and J 0 bases; bases outside gene matches: 6. Germline V CDR1 and CDR2: KGHSY, FQNENV. This CDR3 reads CASSPRGQGAPNTGELFF. CDR3 nucleotides: TGTGCCAGCAGCCCTCGGGGACAGGGGGCGCCGAACACCGGGGAGCTGTTTTTT.

This clone was seen a single time. J is TRBJ1-5 and V is TRBV6-5, with TRBD1 identical over 7 bases. The germline V gene has CDR1 MNHEY and CDR2 SVGAGI. The V segment lost 0 bases and the J segment 3 bases; nucleotides outside the gene matches: 5. The CDR3 spans 16 residues. The CDR3 nucleotides read TGTGCCAGCAGTTACTCGACGACAGGGCCCAATCAGCCCCAGCATTTT. Translating it yields CASSYSTTGPNQPQHF.